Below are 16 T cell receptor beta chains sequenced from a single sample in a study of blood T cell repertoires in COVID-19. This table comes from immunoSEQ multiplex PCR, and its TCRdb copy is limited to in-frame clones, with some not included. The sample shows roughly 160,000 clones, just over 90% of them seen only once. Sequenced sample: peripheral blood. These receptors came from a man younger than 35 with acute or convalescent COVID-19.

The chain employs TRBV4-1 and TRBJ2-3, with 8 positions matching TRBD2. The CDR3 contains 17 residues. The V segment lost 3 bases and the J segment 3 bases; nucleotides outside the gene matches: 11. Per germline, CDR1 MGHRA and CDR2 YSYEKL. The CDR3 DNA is TGCGCCAGCAGCCACCCCCTTCGGGGGGGGGCAACAGATACGCAGTATTTT. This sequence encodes CASSHPLRGGATDTQYF.

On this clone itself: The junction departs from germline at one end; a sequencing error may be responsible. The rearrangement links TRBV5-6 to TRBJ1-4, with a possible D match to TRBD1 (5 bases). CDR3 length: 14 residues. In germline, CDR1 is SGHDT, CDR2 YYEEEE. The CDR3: CASSPRATNEKLFF. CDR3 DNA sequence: TGTGCCAGCAGCCCCAGGGCAACCAATGAAAAACTGTTTTTT.

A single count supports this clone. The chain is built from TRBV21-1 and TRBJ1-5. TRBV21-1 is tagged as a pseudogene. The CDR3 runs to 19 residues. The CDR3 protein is CASSKDKLQGGYGNQPQHF. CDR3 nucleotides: TGTGCCAGCAGCAAGGATAAACTACAGGGAGGGTATGGCAATCAGCCCCAGCATTTT.

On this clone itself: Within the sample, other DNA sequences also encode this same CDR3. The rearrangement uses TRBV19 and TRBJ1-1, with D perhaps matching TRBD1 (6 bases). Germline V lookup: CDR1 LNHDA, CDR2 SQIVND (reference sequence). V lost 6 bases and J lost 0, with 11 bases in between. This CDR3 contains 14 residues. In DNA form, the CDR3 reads TGTGCCAGTAGCAGCGGACAGTTGAACACTGAAGCTTTCTTT. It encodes CASSSGQLNTEAFF.

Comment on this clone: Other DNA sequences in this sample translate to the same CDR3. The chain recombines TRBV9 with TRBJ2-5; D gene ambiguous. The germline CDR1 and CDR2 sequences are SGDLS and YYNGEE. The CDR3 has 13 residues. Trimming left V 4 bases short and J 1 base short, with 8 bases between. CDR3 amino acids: CASSPRGQETQYF. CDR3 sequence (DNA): TGTGCCAGCAGCCCCCGAGGCCAAGAGACCCAGTACTTC. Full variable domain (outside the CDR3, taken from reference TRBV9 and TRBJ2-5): DSGVTQTPKHLITATGQRVTLRCSPRSGDLSVYWYQQSLDQGLQFLIQYYNGEERAKGNILERFSAQQFPDLHSELNLSSLELGDSALYFCASSPRGQETQYFGPGTRLLVL.

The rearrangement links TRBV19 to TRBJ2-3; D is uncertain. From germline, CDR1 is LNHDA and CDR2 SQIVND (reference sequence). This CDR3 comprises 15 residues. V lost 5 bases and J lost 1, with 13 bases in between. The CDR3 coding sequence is TGTGCCAGTAGTTCGGTCCAGGCCGGCACAGATACGCAGTATTTT. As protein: CASSSVQAGTDTQYF. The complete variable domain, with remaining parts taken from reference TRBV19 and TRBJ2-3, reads DGGITQSPKYLFRKEGQNVTLSCEQNLNHDAMYWYRQDPGQGLRLIYYSQIVNDFQKGDIAEGYSVSREKKESFPLTVTSAQKNPTAFYLCASSSVQAGTDTQYFGPGTRLTVL.

DNA of the CDR3: TGTGCCAGCAGCTCCGACAGGGAGAGTTTTGGAAACACCATATATTTT. It codes for CASSSDRESFGNTIYF. This chain links TRBV7-9 with TRBJ1-3; TRBD1 matches 7 bases. This CDR3 has 16 residues. V lost 4 bases and J lost 3; bases outside the gene matches: 9. The germline V gene has CDR1 SEHNR and CDR2 FQNEAQ (reference sequence).

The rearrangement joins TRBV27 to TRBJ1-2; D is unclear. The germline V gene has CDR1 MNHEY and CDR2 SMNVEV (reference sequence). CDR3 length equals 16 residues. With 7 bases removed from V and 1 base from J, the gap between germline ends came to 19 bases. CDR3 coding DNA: TGTGCCAGCACTCCCCTAACCGGGTCAGATAACTATGGCTACACCTTC. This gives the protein CASTPLTGSDNYGYTF.

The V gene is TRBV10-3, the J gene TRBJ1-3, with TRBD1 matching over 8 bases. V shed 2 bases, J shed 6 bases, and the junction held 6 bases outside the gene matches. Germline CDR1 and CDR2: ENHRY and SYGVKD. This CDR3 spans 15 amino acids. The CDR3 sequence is CAISEDRGRENTIYF. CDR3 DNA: TGTGCCATCAGTGAGGACAGGGGTAGAGAAAACACCATATATTTT.

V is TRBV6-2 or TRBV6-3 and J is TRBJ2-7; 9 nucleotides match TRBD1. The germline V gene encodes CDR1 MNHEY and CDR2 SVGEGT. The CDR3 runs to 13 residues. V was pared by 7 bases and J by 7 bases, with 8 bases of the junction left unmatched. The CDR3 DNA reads TGTGCCAGCACCCCGGACAGGGGACGGGAGCAGTACTTC. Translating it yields CASTPDRGREQYF.

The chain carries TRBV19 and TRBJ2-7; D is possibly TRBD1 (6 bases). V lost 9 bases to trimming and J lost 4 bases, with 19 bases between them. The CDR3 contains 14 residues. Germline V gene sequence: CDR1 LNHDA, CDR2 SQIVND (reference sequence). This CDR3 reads CASQSGRGLYEQYF. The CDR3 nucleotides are TGTGCCAGCCAGTCGGGCAGGGGATTGTACGAGCAGTACTTC. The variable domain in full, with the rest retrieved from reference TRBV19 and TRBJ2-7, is DGGITQSPKYLFRKEGQNVTLSCEQNLNHDAMYWYRQDPGQGLRLIYYSQIVNDFQKGDIAEGYSVSREKKESFPLTVTSAQKNPTAFYLCASQSGRGLYEQYFGPGTRLTVT.

DNA for the CDR3: TGTGCCAGCAGCTTGGATCGGCTAGCGGTGCCCTCCTACGAGCAGTACTTC. It encodes CASSLDRLAVPSYEQYF. V gene TRBV5-6 combines with J gene TRBJ2-7; TRBD2 matches 7 bases. J lost 0 bases, V lost 0 bases, and 9 bases had no gene match. This CDR3 spans 17 amino acids. Germline CDR1 is SGHDT and CDR2 is YYEEEE.

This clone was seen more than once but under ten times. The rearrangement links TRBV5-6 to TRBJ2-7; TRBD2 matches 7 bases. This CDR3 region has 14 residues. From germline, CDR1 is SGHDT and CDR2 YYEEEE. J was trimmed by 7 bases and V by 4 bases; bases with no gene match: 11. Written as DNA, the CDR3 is TGTGCCAGCAGCGTGGGACTACCCCCTCGGGAGCAGTACTTC. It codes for CASSVGLPPREQYF.

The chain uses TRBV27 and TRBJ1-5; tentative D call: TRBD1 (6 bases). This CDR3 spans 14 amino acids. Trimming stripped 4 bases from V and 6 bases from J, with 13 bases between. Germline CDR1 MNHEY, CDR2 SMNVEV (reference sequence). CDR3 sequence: CASSSTGLSQPQHF. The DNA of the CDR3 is TGTGCCAGCAGTTCCACAGGGTTGAGTCAGCCCCAGCATTTT.

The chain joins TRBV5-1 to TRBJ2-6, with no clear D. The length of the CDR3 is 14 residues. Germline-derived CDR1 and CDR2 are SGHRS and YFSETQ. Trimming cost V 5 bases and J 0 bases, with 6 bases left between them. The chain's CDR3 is CASRENSGANVLTF. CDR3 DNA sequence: TGCGCCAGCAGAGAGAACTCTGGGGCCAACGTCCTGACTTTC.

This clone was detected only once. The CDR3 is CASSGGDNQPQHF. CDR3 nucleotide sequence: TGTGCCAGCAGTGGGGGGGATAATCAGCCCCAGCATTTT. The chain has TRBV2 and TRBJ1-5; the D gene is possibly TRBD1 (5 bases). Germline values: CDR1 SNHLY, CDR2 FYNNEI. CDR3 length: 13 amino acids. Trimming stripped 4 bases from V and 4 bases from J, with 8 bases between.